This T cell receptor (beta chain) was found in a study of shared clonotypes between healthy human individuals. The protocol was immunoSEQ multiplex PCR, while the TCRdb copy is restricted to in-frame clones and leaves out a portion. The sample holds roughly 1,800,000 clones, 85% to 95% seen once. CD8 cells classed as naive were CD45RO-negative and positively selected for CCR7, excluding terminally differentiated effector memory CD45RA+ cells. CDR3 length: 15 amino acids. CDR1 SGHNT and CDR2 YYREEE come from the germline V gene (reference sequence). Trimming at V came to 4 bases and at J to 6 bases, leaving 8 bases not matched to a gene.

The clonotype comes from a man younger than 35 in good health. The chain uses TRBV5-4 and TRBJ2-1; 9 bases match TRBD2. Source material: naive CD8+ T cells sorted from blood. The CDR3 DNA reads as TGTGCCAGCAGCCTACCGGGACTAGCCGTCAATGAGCAGTTCTTC. Translation: CASSLPGLAVNEQFF.